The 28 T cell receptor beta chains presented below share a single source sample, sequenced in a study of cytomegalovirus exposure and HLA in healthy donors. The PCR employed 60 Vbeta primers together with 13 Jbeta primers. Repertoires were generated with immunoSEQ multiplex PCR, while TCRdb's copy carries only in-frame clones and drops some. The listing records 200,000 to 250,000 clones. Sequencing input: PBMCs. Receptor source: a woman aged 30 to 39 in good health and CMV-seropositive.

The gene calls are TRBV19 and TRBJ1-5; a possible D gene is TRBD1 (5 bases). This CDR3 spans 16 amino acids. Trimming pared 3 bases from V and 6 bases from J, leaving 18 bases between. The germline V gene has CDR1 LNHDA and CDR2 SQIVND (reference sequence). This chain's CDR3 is CASSIPGGIPVQPQHF. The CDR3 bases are TGTGCCAGTAGTATCCCGGGGGGAATCCCGGTTCAGCCCCAGCATTTT.

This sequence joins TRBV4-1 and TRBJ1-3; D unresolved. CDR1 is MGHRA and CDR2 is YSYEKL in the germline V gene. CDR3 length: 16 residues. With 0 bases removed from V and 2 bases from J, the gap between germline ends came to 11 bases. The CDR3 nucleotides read TGCGCCAGCAGCCAAGATATGAGGGTTCCTGGAAACACCATATATTTT. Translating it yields CASSQDMRVPGNTIYF.

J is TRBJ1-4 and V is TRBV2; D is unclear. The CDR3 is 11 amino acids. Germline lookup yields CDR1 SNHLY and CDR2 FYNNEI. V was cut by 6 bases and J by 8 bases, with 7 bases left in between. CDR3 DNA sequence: TGTGCCAGCAGGCCAGGAGAAAAACTGTTTTTT. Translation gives CASRPGEKLFF. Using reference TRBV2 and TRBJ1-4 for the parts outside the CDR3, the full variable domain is EPEVTQTPSHQVTQMGQEVILRCVPISNHLYFYWYRQILGQKVEFLVSFYNNEISEKSEIFDDQFSVERPDGSNFTLKIRSTKLEDSAMYFCASRPGEKLFFGSGTQLSVL.

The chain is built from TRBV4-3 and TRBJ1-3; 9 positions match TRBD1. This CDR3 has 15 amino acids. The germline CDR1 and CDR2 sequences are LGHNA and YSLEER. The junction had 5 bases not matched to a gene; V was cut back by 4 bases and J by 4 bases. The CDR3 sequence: CASSRGQGYGNTIYF. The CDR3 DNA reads TGCGCCAGCAGCCGGGGACAGGGTTACGGAAACACCATATATTTT.

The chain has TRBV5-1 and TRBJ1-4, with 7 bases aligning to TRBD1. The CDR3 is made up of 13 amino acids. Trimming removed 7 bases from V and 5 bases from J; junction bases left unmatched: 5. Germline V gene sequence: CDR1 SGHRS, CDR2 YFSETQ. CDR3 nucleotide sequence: TGCGCCAGCCGACAGGGAAGCAATGAAAAACTGTTTTTT. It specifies CASRQGSNEKLFF. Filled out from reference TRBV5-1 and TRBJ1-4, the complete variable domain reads KAGVTQTPRYLIKTRGQQVTLSCSPISGHRSVSWYQQTPGQGLQFLFEYFSETQRNKGNFPGRFSGRQFSNSRSEMNVSTLELGDSALYLCASRQGSNEKLFFGSGTQLSVL.

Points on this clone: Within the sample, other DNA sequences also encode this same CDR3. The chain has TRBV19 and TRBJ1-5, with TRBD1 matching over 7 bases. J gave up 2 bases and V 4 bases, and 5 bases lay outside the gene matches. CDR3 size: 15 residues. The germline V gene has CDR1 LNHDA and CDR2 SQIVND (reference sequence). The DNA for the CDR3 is TGTGCCAGTAGTACCTCAGGGGGTCGCAATCAGCCCCAGCATTTT. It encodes CASSTSGGRNQPQHF.

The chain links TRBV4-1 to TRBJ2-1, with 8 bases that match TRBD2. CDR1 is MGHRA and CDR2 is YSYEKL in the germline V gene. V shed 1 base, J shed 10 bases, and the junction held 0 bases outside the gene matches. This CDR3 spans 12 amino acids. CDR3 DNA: TGCGCCAGCAGCCAAGTAGCGGGGGAGCAGTTCTTC. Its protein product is CASSQVAGEQFF.

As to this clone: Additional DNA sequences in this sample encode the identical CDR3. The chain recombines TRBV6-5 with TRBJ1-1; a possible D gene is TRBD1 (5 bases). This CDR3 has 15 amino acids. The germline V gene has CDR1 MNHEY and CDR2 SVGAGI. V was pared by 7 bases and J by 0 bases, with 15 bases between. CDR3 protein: CASIQAGGMNTEAFF. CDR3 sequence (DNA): TGTGCCAGCATCCAGGCCGGGGGAATGAACACTGAAGCTTTCTTT.

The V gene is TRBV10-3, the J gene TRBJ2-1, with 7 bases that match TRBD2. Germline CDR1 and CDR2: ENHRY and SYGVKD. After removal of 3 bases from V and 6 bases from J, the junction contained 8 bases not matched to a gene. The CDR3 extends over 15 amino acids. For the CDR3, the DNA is TGTGCCATCAGTGACTGGGGGGGGGAACTCAATGAGCAGTTCTTC. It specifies CAISDWGGELNEQFF.

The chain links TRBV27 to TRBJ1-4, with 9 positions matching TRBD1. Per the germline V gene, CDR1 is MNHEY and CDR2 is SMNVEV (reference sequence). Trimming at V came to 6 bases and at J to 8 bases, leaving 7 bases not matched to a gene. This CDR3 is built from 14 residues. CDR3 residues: CASRQQGAREKLFF. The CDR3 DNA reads TGTGCCAGCAGACAACAGGGGGCACGGGAAAAACTGTTTTTT. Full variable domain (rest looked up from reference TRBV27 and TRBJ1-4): EAQVTQNPRYLITVTGKKLTVTCSQNMNHEYMSWYRQDPGLGLRQIYYSMNVEVTDKGDVPEGYKVSRKEKRNFPLILESPSPNQTSLYFCASRQQGAREKLFFGSGTQLSVL.

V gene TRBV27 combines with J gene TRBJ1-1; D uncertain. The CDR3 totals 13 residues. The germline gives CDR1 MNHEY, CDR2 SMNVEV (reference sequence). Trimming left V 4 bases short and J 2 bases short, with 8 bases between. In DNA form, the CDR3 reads TGTGCCAGCAGTTCCACAAGAAACACTGAAGCTTTCTTT. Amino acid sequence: CASSSTRNTEAFF.

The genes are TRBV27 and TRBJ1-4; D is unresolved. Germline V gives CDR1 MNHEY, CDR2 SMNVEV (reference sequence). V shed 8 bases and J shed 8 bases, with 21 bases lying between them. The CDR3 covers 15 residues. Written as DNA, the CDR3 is TGTGCCAGCGCCCCTCCGGGGTGGGTGGGGGAAAAACTGTTTTTT. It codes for CASAPPGWVGEKLFF.

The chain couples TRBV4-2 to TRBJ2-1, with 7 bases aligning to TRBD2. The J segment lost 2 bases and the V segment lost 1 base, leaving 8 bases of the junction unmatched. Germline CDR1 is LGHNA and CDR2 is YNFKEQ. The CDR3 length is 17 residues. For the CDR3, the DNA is TGTGCCAGCAGCCAAGTAAGCGGCGGGGGAACCTACAATGAGCAGTTCTTC. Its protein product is CASSQVSGGGTYNEQFF.

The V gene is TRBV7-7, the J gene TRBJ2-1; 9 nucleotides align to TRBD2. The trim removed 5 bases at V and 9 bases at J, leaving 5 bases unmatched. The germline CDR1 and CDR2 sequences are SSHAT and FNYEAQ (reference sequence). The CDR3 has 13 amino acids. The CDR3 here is CASSISGGVEQFF. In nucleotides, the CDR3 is TGTGCCAGCAGCATTAGCGGGGGTGTTGAGCAGTTCTTC. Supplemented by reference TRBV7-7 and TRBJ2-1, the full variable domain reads GAGVSQSPRYKVTKRGQDVTLRCDPISSHATLYWYQQALGQGPEFLTYFNYEAQPDKSGLPSDRFSAERPEGSISTLTIQRTEQRDSAMYRCASSISGGVEQFFGPGTRLTVL.

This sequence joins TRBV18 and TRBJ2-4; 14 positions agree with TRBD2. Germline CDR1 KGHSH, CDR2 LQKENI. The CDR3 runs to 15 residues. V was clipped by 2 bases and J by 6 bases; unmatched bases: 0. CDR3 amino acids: CASSPGLAGGNIQYF. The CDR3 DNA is TGTGCCAGCTCACCAGGACTAGCGGGAGGAAACATTCAGTACTTC.

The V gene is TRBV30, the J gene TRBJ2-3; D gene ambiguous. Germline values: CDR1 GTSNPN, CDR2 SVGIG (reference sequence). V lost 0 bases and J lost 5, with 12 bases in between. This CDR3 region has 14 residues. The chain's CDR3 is CAWSVSQSVDTQYF. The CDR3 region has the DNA TGTGCCTGGAGTGTATCCCAGAGCGTAGATACGCAGTATTTT.

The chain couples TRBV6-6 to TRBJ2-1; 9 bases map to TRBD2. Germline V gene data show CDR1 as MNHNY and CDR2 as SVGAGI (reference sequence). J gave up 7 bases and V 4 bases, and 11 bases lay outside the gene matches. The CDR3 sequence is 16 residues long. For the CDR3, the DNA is TGTGCCAGCAGTTCCCCCCTGCGGGAGGGCGGAAATGAGCAGTTCTTC. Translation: CASSSPLREGGNEQFF.

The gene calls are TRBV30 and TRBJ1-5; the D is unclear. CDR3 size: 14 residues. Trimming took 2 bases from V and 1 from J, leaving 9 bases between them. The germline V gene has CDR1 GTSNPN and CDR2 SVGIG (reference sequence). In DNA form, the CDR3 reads TGTGCCTGGAGTCGGAGCCTGAGCAATCAGCCCCAGCATTTT. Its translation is CAWSRSLSNQPQHF.

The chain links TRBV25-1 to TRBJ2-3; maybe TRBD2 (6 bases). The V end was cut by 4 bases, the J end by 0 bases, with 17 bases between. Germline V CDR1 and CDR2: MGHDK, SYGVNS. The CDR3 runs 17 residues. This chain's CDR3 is CASSVQAGRPSTDTQYF. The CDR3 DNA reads TGTGCCAGCAGTGTCCAGGCAGGGAGGCCTAGCACAGATACGCAGTATTTT.

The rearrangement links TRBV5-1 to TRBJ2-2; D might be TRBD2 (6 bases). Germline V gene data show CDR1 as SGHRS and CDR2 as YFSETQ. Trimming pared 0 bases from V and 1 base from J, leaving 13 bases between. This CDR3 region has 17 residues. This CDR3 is CASSLGGGTKNTGELFF. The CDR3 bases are TGCGCCAGCAGCTTGGGCGGAGGGACCAAGAACACCGGGGAGCTGTTTTTT.

The CDR3 is CASSPDSTPYGYTF. Written as DNA, the CDR3 is TGTGCCAGCAGTCCAGACAGCACCCCTTATGGCTACACCTTC. This chain links TRBV2 with TRBJ1-2; D is perhaps TRBD1 (5 bases). Germline CDR1 SNHLY, CDR2 FYNNEI. The CDR3 is 14 residues long. The ends were cut back, 5 bases at V and 5 bases at J, with 15 bases in the middle.

The CDR3 reads CSVADSTYEQYF. The CDR3 bases are TGCAGCGTTGCGGACAGTACCTACGAGCAGTACTTC. V and J are TRBV29-1 and TRBJ2-7, with a possible D match to TRBD1 (6 bases). CDR3 length: 12 amino acids. The V gene lost 4 bases and the J gene lost 2 bases, with 9 bases spanning the gap. Germline CDR1 reads SQVTM; CDR2 reads ANQGSEA.

Written as DNA, the CDR3 is TGCGCCAGCAGCTTTCCAGCGGGGGGCCTTAACACCGGGGAGCTGTTTTTT. Translated, it gives CASSFPAGGLNTGELFF. The gene calls are TRBV5-1 and TRBJ2-2; TRBD2 agrees at 9 bases. In germline, CDR1 is SGHRS, CDR2 YFSETQ. Trimming took 2 bases from V and 2 from J; bases not matched to a gene: 7. The CDR3 spans 17 residues.

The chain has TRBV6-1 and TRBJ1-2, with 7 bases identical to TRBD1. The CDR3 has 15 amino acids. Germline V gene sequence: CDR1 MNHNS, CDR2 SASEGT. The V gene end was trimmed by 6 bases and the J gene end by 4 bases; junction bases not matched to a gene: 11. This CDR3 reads CASRERQGAFYGYTF. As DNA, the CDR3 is TGTGCCAGCAGAGAGAGACAGGGTGCCTTCTATGGCTACACCTTC.

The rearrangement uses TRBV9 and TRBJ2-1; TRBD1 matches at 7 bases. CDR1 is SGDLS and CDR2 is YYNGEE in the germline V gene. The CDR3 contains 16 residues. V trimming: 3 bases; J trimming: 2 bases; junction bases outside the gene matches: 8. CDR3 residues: CASSATGQLTYNEQFF. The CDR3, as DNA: TGTGCCAGCAGCGCCACGGGACAGTTGACCTACAATGAGCAGTTCTTC.

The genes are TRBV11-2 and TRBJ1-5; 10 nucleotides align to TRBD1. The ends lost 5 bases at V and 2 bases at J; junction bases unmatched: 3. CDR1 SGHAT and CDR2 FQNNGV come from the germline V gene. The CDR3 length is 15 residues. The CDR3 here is CASSMDRGGNQPQHF. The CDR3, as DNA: TGTGCCAGCAGCATGGACAGGGGGGGCAATCAGCCCCAGCATTTT. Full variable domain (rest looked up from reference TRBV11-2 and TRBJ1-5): EAGVAQSPRYKIIEKRQSVAFWCNPISGHATLYWYQQILGQGPKLLIQFQNNGVVDDSQLPKDRFSAERLKGVDSTLKIQPAKLEDSAVYLCASSMDRGGNQPQHFGDGTRLSIL.

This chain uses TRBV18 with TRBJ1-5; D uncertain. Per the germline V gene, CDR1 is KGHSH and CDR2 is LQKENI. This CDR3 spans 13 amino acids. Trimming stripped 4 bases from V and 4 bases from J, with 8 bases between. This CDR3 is CASSLTGNQPQHF. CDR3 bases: TGTGCCAGCTCACTTACCGGGAATCAGCCCCAGCATTTT.

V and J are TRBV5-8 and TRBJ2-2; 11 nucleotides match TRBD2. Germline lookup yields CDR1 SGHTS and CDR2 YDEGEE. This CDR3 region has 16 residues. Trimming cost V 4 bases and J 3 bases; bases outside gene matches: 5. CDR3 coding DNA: TGTGCCAGCAGCGATAGCGGGGGGGACCACACCGGGGAGCTGTTTTTT. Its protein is CASSDSGGDHTGELFF.